Detailed here is one TCR beta chain. Its specificity is not known. This record belongs to a study of long-term antiretroviral therapy in people with HIV. The study, taken as a whole, reports: Blood draws took place between about 2004 and 2017 and possibly involved older ART regimens.

This was the immunoSEQ v3.0 assay at survey level. Repertoires were generated with immunoSEQ multiplex PCR, while TCRdb's copy carries only in-frame clones and drops some. The sample consists of approximately 27,000 clones, approximately 90% of them appearing once. J gave up 3 bases and V 4 bases, and 4 bases lay outside the gene matches. The germline V gene encodes CDR1 MNHEY and CDR2 SMNVEV (reference sequence). The CDR3 sequence is 15 residues long. Sequencing was performed on unsorted PBMCs, taken 5 to 5.5 years after starting antiretroviral therapy. The V and J genes are TRBV27 and TRBJ2-1, with 9 bases matching TRBD2. The TCR originated in a woman in her thirties or forties with HIV. CDR3 protein: CASSYSGGVYNEQFF. In nucleotides, the CDR3 is TGTGCCAGCAGTTATAGCGGGGGCGTCTACAATGAGCAGTTCTTC.